This T cell receptor (beta chain) was found in a study of identical twins. The CDR3 has 14 amino acids. Trimming cost V 1 base and J 4 bases, with 12 bases left between them. In germline, CDR1 is SQVTM, CDR2 ANQGSEA. Study results and limitations: Conclusions rested on cross-sectional statistics rather than following the same donors.

Ten or more counts support this clonotype. The target antigen is unknown. TCRdb used MiXCR to reprocess the 5' RACE reads, holding one entry per CDR3 protein. The profile shows 200,000 to 250,000 distinct CDR3 sequences, about 6.7% of them singletons. This same sample was also taken into another study, of T cells expressing NK-cell markers. That work adds: These clonotypes also led the CD3+CD56-NKG2C+ fraction in a few donors.

The J gene is TRBJ2-3, the V gene TRBV29-1, with D perhaps matching TRBD1 (6 bases). This TCR was recovered from a woman under 30 in good health. Sequenced sample: CD8+ T cells sorted from blood. CDR3 sequence reads: CSVEVRKGADTQYF. As DNA, the CDR3 is TGCAGCGTTGAAGTCAGGAAGGGGGCAGATACGCAGTATTTT.